This T cell receptor beta chain is drawn from a study of blood T cell repertoires in COVID-19. Assay: immunoSEQ multiplex PCR; the TCRdb copy retains only in-frame clones and omits some. The sample has about 130,000 clones, around 83% seen once. This clone was seen at least ten times. V was pared by 3 bases and J by 5 bases, with 0 bases of the junction left unmatched. The CDR3 contains 12 residues. In germline, CDR1 is SGHDN, CDR2 FVKESK. The chain employs TRBV14 and TRBJ2-5; 7 positions match TRBD2. The TCR sequence derives from a man between 35 and 55 years old with active or convalescent COVID-19. Material for sequencing was peripheral blood. The CDR3 sequence: CASSQGGETQYF. The CDR3 bases are TGTGCCAGCAGCCAGGGGGGGGAGACCCAGTACTTC.